Given below is one TCR beta chain in context. The clone's antigen remains unknown. Nothing much larger sits one base from this clone, and base qualities are not available. The germline V gene encodes CDR1 SGHRS and CDR2 YFSETQ. At the junction V is shortened by 2 bases and J by 7 bases, with 16 bases in between. Spanning cysteine to phenylalanine, the CDR3 consists of 15 amino acids. Only the CDR3 region is kept as DNA, spanning 45 bases read in frame from base 1. These data belong to a study of T cell responses to AZD1222 COVID-19 vaccine (dated by TCRdb to about 2021). Study-level background: AZD1222 recipients whose second dose came at about 4 weeks and those whose second dose came at about 12 weeks were combined into one group, since spike-specific TCR depth and breadth did not differ between the two schedules. TCR sequencing covered over 230 trial participants: approximately 200 given two doses of AZD1222 and about 26 given two doses of MenACWY control vaccine. Trial participants were enrolled into age subgroups of 18-55, 56-69 and 70-plus years, which contained approximately 150, 30 and 60 TCR-sequenced participants, respectively. Broad study findings and their caveats: The vaccine-associated CD4 TCRs covered the entire spike protein, and the dominant responses fell in regions 160-218 and 743-854. Reportedly, almost half of the unique spike-specific TCRs recognized epitopes lying outside the regions that are mutated in the B.1.351 and B.1.1.7 variants. A significant rise in spike-specific TCR breadth and depth was observed after two AZD1222 doses relative to day 0 and relative to MenACWY recipients. Because no samples from the day 14 peak response were available, repertoires could be characterized only after the peak T cell response. Participants were mostly white British, with more females than males. The authors suggested clonal diversity may have been underestimated. In the small 56-69-year group, the increase in depth fell short of significance, most likely because of low power. Only five to seven AZD1222 recipients were SARS-CoV-2 seropositive at baseline, limiting conclusions about previously exposed vaccinees.

Sample time point, as interpreted from the label and publication: baseline before first vaccination. Vaccinee samples were obtained from the UK trials COV001 and COV002, which included a single-blind randomized controlled phase 2/3 trial of AZD1222 (ChAdOx1 nCoV-19) in healthy adults. For TCRbeta chain sequencing, PBMC samples were collected from trial participants at day 0 and at day 28 after the second dose. The CDR3 regions of human TCRbeta chains were analyzed by immunosequencing. The study's processing was this. TCRs in the repertoires were compared against a reference library of SARS-CoV-2-specific TCRs that had been generated with the MIRA antigen-specificity platform. Breadth was defined as the fraction of unique TCRs that were SARS-CoV-2-associated, and depth was defined as the fraction of total T cells that were SARS-CoV-2-associated. Using the MIRA data, each spike-specific TCR was assigned both to the spike region to which the TCR was reactive and to a CD4 or CD8 class. Log10-transformed breadth and depth values were compared by one-way ANOVA with Sidak's multiple comparisons tests. This immuneACCESS table, as held by TCRdb, lists in-frame sequences with V and J called but not all clones. Of the missing ones, under half trace to an unresolved V gene in checked studies; the others have no known cause. The DNA gave D and trimming, while V, J and clone size come from that table. The sample yields 150,000 or so clones; about 90% were counted once. Of the sample, under 3.5% is held by the ten largest clones.

The receptor was derived from an adult in good health. The specimen comprised peripheral blood, sampled on day 0 of AZD1222 vaccination. Rearrangement joined TRBV5-1 to TRBJ2-1; the D region may be TRBD1 or TRBD2, each matching 5 bases equally. The nucleotide sequence is given as TGCGCCAGCAGCTTTCCCTATGGGACGAGGAATGAGCAGTTCTTC. It is translated as CASSFPYGTRNEQFF.